These 27 T cell receptor beta chains came from one sample sequenced in a study of cytomegalovirus exposure and HLA in healthy donors. Using immunoSEQ multiplex PCR, the repertoire was profiled, and TCRdb retains in-frame clones only, with some absent. The sample has over 110,000 clones, 84% seen once. Source material: PBMCs. These receptors were taken from a young woman in good health and CMV-seronegative.

This rearrangement joins TRBV28 to TRBJ2-1; maybe TRBD2 (5 bases). The CDR3 covers 14 residues. The V gene's germline CDR1 is MDHEN and CDR2 SYDVKM. The V end was cut by 6 bases, the J end by 4 bases, with 13 bases between. The CDR3 DNA follows: TGTGCCAGCAGCGAAACGCGGACTTACAATGAGCAGTTCTTC. Its protein is CASSETRTYNEQFF.

The rearrangement links TRBV5-4 to TRBJ2-5; 8 bases line up with TRBD1. V gave up 2 bases and J gave up 4 bases; unmatched junction bases: 7. From germline, CDR1 is SGHNT and CDR2 YYREEE (reference sequence). The CDR3 spans 15 residues. Here the CDR3 DNA reads TGTGCCAGCAGCTTATCAGGGGGCGTAGGAGAGACCCAGTACTTC. This codes for CASSLSGGVGETQYF.

This chain links TRBV7-9 with TRBJ1-2, with D possibly TRBD1 on 6 matching bases. V was shortened by 5 bases and J by 7 bases, with 29 bases between the two germline ends. Germline V gene data show CDR1 as SEHNR and CDR2 as FQNEAQ (reference sequence). CDR3 length: 18 amino acids. The CDR3 loop reads CASSPPDFMGAYRGGYTF. CDR3 DNA sequence: TGTGCCAGCAGCCCCCCCGATTTTATGGGGGCTTATCGCGGTGGCTACACCTTC.

This rearrangement joins TRBV5-4 to TRBJ1-1; D gene ambiguous. The CDR3 contains 13 residues. V was trimmed by 4 bases and J by 1 base, leaving 8 bases between them. Germline V gene lookup returns CDR1 SGHNT and CDR2 YYREEE (reference sequence). As DNA, the CDR3 is TGTGCCAGCAGCCGGGATTCGAACACTGAAGCTTTCTTT. Translating gives CASSRDSNTEAFF.

The genes are TRBV6-5 and TRBJ2-7; TRBD1 is a possible D gene (5 bases). The CDR3 contains 14 residues. Trimming took 7 bases from V and 1 from J, leaving 14 bases between them. CDR1 and CDR2 (germline): MNHEY, SVGAGI. DNA for the CDR3: TGTGCCAGCACTCAAGGGCCAGGGTCCTACGAGCAGTACTTC. This sequence encodes CASTQGPGSYEQYF.

The CDR3 loop reads CASSKDRGGSYEQYF. The CDR3 nucleotides are TGTGCCAGCAGTAAGGACAGGGGAGGCTCCTACGAGCAGTACTTC. V usage is TRBV2 and J usage is TRBJ2-7; 9 bases agree with TRBD1. This CDR3 is built from 15 residues. CDR1 and CDR2 from the germline V gene are SNHLY and FYNNEI. The V gene end was trimmed by 5 bases and the J gene end by 0 bases; junction bases not matched to a gene: 5. Full variable domain (missing parts from reference TRBV2 and TRBJ2-7): EPEVTQTPSHQVTQMGQEVILRCVPISNHLYFYWYRQILGQKVEFLVSFYNNEISEKSEIFDDQFSVERPDGSNFTLKIRSTKLEDSAMYFCASSKDRGGSYEQYFGPGTRLTVT.

The CDR3 reads CASSPRLTGGIGYTF. CDR3 sequence (DNA): TGTGCCAGCAGCCCCCGTCTGACAGGGGGCATTGGCTACACCTTC. V and J are TRBV11-2 and TRBJ1-2; 10 nucleotides match TRBD1. Germline values: CDR1 SGHAT, CDR2 FQNNGV. V lost 5 bases, J lost 7 bases, and 10 bases stayed unmatched. This CDR3 has 15 amino acids.

The chain recombines TRBV19 with TRBJ1-4; D unresolved. Germline V gene lookup returns CDR1 LNHDA and CDR2 SQIVND (reference sequence). Trimming stripped 5 bases from V and 6 bases from J, with 7 bases between. The CDR3 loop spans 12 amino acids. CDR3 region: CASSPNYEKLFF. CDR3 nucleotides: TGTGCCAGTAGTCCCAACTATGAAAAACTGTTTTTT.

This chain joins TRBV7-9 and TRBJ2-3; 8 bases match TRBD1. The CDR3 extends over 17 amino acids. V trimming: 3 bases; J trimming: 0 bases; junction bases outside the gene matches: 8. Germline V gives CDR1 SEHNR, CDR2 FQNEAQ (reference sequence). CDR3: CASSFGQGSSSTDTQYF. Here the CDR3 DNA reads TGTGCCAGCAGCTTCGGACAGGGCTCGTCTAGCACAGATACGCAGTATTTT.

J is TRBJ1-6 and V is TRBV7-2, with TRBD1 identical over 7 bases. V trimming: 5 bases; J trimming: 4 bases; junction bases outside the gene matches: 2. The length of the CDR3 is 14 residues. Germline CDR1 is SGHTA and CDR2 is FQGNSA. The chain's CDR3 is CASSTTGYNSPLHF. The CDR3 DNA reads TGTGCCAGCAGCACGACAGGGTATAATTCACCCCTCCACTTT.

For this clone: A much larger clone differs by one base, so this may be a read error. The chain is built from TRBV15 and TRBJ1-2; weak D call: TRBD1 (6 bases). This CDR3 region has 16 residues. The germline V gene has CDR1 LNHNV and CDR2 YYDKDF (reference sequence). CDR3 nucleotide sequence: TGTGCCACCAGCAGAGATTCAGGGGCAACTAACCATGGCTACACCTTC. This translates into CATSRDSGATNHGYTF.

The chain couples TRBV27 to TRBJ2-3; 8 bases fit TRBD1. The CDR3 is 17 amino acids. J gave up 2 bases and V 2 bases, and 9 bases lay outside the gene matches. The V gene's germline CDR1 is MNHEY and CDR2 SMNVEV (reference sequence). For the CDR3, the DNA is TGTGCCAGCAGTTTAGGACAGGGCAATGCCCCCACAGATACGCAGTATTTT. It codes for CASSLGQGNAPTDTQYF.

The J gene is TRBJ2-5, the V gene TRBV4-2, with D tentatively TRBD2 (6 bases). The CDR3 has 14 residues. The germline V and J ends were trimmed by 1 base and 5 bases, with 11 bases remaining between them. Per germline, CDR1 LGHNA and CDR2 YNFKEQ. Here the CDR3 DNA reads TGTGCCAGCAGCCAAGTTTACCGGGGGGAGACCCAGTACTTC. It yields the protein CASSQVYRGETQYF.

The chain recombines TRBV10-2 with TRBJ1-4; 12 nucleotides agree with TRBD1. The ends lost 7 bases at V and 8 bases at J; junction bases unmatched: 5. Germline loops: CDR1 WSHSY, CDR2 SAAADI. There are 14 residues in the CDR3. The CDR3 sequence: CASTRDRGREKLFF. The DNA of the CDR3 is TGCGCCAGCACGAGGGACAGGGGGCGAGAAAAACTGTTTTTT.

The gene calls are TRBV15 and TRBJ2-6; 10 nucleotides line up with TRBD1. Germline V gene lookup returns CDR1 LNHNV and CDR2 YYDKDF (reference sequence). After removal of 5 bases from V and 1 base from J, the junction contained 8 bases not matched to a gene. The length of the CDR3 is 18 residues. Here the CDR3 reads CATSSTGQGTSGANVLTF. The DNA of the CDR3 is TGTGCCACCAGCTCAACGGGACAGGGGACGTCTGGGGCCAACGTCCTGACTTTC.

This clone was counted once. The chain recombines TRBV2 with TRBJ2-7, with 10 bases matching TRBD1. The CDR3 is made up of 15 amino acids. Looked up from germline, CDR1 is SNHLY and CDR2 is FYNNEI. J was trimmed by 3 bases and V by 5 bases; bases with no gene match: 7. CDR3 region: CASSKGQGMYYEQYF. DNA of the CDR3: TGTGCCAGCAGTAAGGGACAGGGGATGTACTACGAGCAGTACTTC. The variable domain in full, completed from reference TRBV2 and TRBJ2-7, reads EPEVTQTPSHQVTQMGQEVILRCVPISNHLYFYWYRQILGQKVEFLVSFYNNEISEKSEIFDDQFSVERPDGSNFTLKIRSTKLEDSAMYFCASSKGQGMYYEQYFGPGTRLTVT.

V usage is TRBV6-6 and J usage is TRBJ2-7, with D possibly matching TRBD1 (6 bases). The V and J ends lost 4 bases and 2 bases respectively, with 6 bases between them. The CDR3 sequence is 12 residues long. Germline loops: CDR1 MNHNY, CDR2 SVGAGI (reference sequence). CDR3 protein: CASSWDTYEQYF. DNA of the CDR3: TGTGCCAGCAGTTGGGACACCTACGAGCAGTACTTC.

The chain is built from TRBV4-1 and TRBJ1-1; no clear D gene. Germline CDR1 is MGHRA and CDR2 is YSYEKL. Deletions cut 0 bases from V and 5 bases from J, with 13 bases between. This CDR3 has 15 amino acids. Here the CDR3 reads CASSQDLTWSTEAFF. CDR3 bases: TGCGCCAGCAGCCAAGATCTGACTTGGTCAACTGAAGCTTTCTTT.

This sequence joins TRBV7-6 and TRBJ1-1; D perhaps matches TRBD1 (5 bases). Trimming took off 5 bases at V and 1 base at J, with 11 bases between the two ends. The germline V gene has CDR1 SGHVS and CDR2 FNYEAQ. The CDR3 has 14 amino acids. Here the CDR3 DNA reads TGTGCCAGCAGCCGGAGGGGCCCGAACACTGAAGCTTTCTTT. It encodes CASSRRGPNTEAFF.

V usage is TRBV27 and J usage is TRBJ1-1; TRBD1 agrees at 8 bases. V was pared by 4 bases and J by 0 bases, with 1 base of the junction left unmatched. The CDR3 is 14 residues long. Germline V CDR1 and CDR2: MNHEY, SMNVEV (reference sequence). CDR3 bases: TGTGCCAGCAGTTCGACAGGGGTGAACACTGAAGCTTTCTTT. Translation gives CASSSTGVNTEAFF.

A few counts support this clone. This rearrangement joins TRBV11-2 to TRBJ1-3; 8 nucleotides agree with TRBD1. The junction had 8 bases not matched to a gene; V was cut back by 4 bases and J by 6 bases. This CDR3 is 15 amino acids long. Germline CDR1 and CDR2: SGHAT and FQNNGV. In DNA form, the CDR3 reads TGTGCCAGCAGCTACACAGGGGGTACGGTAAACACCATATATTTT. Its protein product is CASSYTGGTVNTIYF.

The chain has TRBV29-1 and TRBJ1-1; D not resolved. V was pared by 4 bases and J by 2 bases, with 11 bases between. Germline lookup yields CDR1 SQVTM and CDR2 ANQGSEA. The CDR3 has 13 residues. CDR3 in DNA: TGCAGCGTTGTAATGCAGGCAAACACTGAAGCTTTCTTT. Translation: CSVVMQANTEAFF.

V usage is TRBV5-1 and J usage is TRBJ1-2; tentative D call: TRBD1 (5 bases). This CDR3 comprises 15 residues. Trimming removed 3 bases at V and 1 base at J, with 13 bases between. The germline V gene encodes CDR1 SGHRS and CDR2 YFSETQ. CDR3 protein: CASSSGEGFNYGYTF. The DNA of the CDR3 is TGCGCCAGCAGCTCGGGGGAAGGCTTTAACTATGGCTACACCTTC.

This chain connects TRBV27 to TRBJ1-2; D is uncertain. The germline gives CDR1 MNHEY, CDR2 SMNVEV (reference sequence). The CDR3 is made up of 15 amino acids. V was shortened by 2 bases and J by 0 bases, with 10 bases between the two germline ends. This CDR3 reads CASSLGSETNYGYTF. CDR3 in DNA: TGTGCCAGCAGTTTAGGCTCAGAAACTAACTATGGCTACACCTTC.

This rearrangement joins TRBV7-2 to TRBJ1-1; D remains ambiguous. Trimming removed 1 base at V and 5 bases at J, with 8 bases between. Germline CDR1 is SGHTA and CDR2 is FQGNSA. The CDR3 length is 13 residues. The CDR3 here is CASSLGRETEAFF. In nucleotides, the CDR3 is TGTGCCAGCAGCTTAGGGAGGGAAACTGAAGCTTTCTTT.

This sequence joins TRBV4-2 and TRBJ1-2; D may be TRBD1 (5 bases). Germline V lookup: CDR1 LGHNA, CDR2 YNFKEQ. Between the trimmed V and J ends, which lost 0 bases and 7 bases, there was a span of 21 bases. The CDR3 extends over 17 amino acids. The CDR3 DNA follows: TGTGCCAGCAGCCAAGATTGGAGCAGCGCCAGGGTGGGTGGCTACACCTTC. This sequence encodes CASSQDWSSARVGGYTF.

V and J are TRBV2 and TRBJ2-7; the D is unclear. Looked up from germline, CDR1 is SNHLY and CDR2 is FYNNEI. Trimming left V 7 bases short and J 1 base short, with 14 bases between. The CDR3 sequence is 14 residues long. The CDR3 region is CASMAASRSYEQYF. The CDR3 DNA sequence: TGTGCCAGCATGGCAGCTAGTAGATCCTACGAGCAGTACTTC.